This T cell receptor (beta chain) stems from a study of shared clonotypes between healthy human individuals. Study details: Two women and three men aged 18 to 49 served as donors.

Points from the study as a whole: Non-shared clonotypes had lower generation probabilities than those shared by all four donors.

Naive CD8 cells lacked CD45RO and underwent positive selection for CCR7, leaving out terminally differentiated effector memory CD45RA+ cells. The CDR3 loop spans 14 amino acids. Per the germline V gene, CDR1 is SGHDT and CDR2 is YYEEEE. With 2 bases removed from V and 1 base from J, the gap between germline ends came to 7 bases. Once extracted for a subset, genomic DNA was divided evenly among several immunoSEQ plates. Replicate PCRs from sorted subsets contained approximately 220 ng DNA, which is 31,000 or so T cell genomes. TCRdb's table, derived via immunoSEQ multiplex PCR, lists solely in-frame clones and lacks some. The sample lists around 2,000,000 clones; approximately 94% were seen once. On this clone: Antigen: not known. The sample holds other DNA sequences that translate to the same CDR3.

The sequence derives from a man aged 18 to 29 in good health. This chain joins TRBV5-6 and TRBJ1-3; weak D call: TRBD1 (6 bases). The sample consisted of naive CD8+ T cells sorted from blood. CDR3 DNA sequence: TGTGCCAGCAGCTTACAGGGATCTGGAAACACCATATATTTT. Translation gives CASSLQGSGNTIYF.